The 25 T cell receptor beta chains reported below all come from one sample, sequenced in a study of T cells in Graves' hyperthyroidism and ophthalmopathy. TCR beta CDR3 regions were amplified from RNA. Initially, a first-round RT-PCR of the TCR CDR3 employed the HTBI primer set. TCRdb ran MiXCR on the multiplex PCR reads and lists one entry per CDR3 protein. The data show some 350,000 distinct CDR3 sequences, 15% seen once. Sequencing input: blood. These receptors all stem from a woman in her fifties or sixties with Graves' ophthalmopathy.

This clonotype occurred many times. V usage is TRBV30 and J usage is TRBJ2-7, with D possibly TRBD2 on 6 matching bases. The germline V and J ends were trimmed by 2 bases and 7 bases, with 12 bases remaining between them. The CDR3 covers 12 residues. Germline V lookup: CDR1 GTSNPN, CDR2 SVGIG (reference sequence). This CDR3 reads CAWSQGGIEQYF. The CDR3 DNA reads as TGTGCCTGGAGTCAAGGAGGGATTGAGCAGTACTTC. The full variable domain, in which reference TRBV30 and TRBJ2-7 provide the parts outside the CDR3, is SQTIHQWPATLVQPVGSPLSLECTVEGTSNPNLYWYRQAAGRGLQLLFYSVGIGQISSEVPQNLSASRPQDRQFILSSKKLLLSDSGFYLCAWSQGGIEQYFGPGTRLTVT.

This clonotype was observed at least ten times. V is TRBV11-1 and J is TRBJ2-7; 9 bases map to TRBD1. Losses at the gene ends were 4 bases for V and 5 bases for J; bases not matched to a gene: 18. Germline V gene lookup returns CDR1 SGHAT and CDR2 FQDESV (reference sequence). The CDR3 contains 18 residues. The CDR3 coding sequence is TGTGCCAGCAGCTCACGGGGCCCGGGGACAGGGAGGATCAACGAGCAGTACTTC. It encodes CASSSRGPGTGRINEQYF.

At least ten counts were recorded for this clonotype. The J gene is TRBJ1-2, the V gene TRBV12-3 or TRBV12-4, with unresolved D. Trimming removed 1 base from V and 7 bases from J, with 10 bases in between. CDR3 length equals 13 residues. Written as DNA, the CDR3 is TGTGCCAGCAGTTTAGGAGGACGGGGTGGCTACACCTTC. This sequence encodes CASSLGGRGGYTF.

The chain combines TRBV19 with TRBJ1-5; D remains ambiguous. The CDR3 spans 15 residues. The germline V gene encodes CDR1 LNHDA and CDR2 SQIVND (reference sequence). Trimming shortened V by 3 bases and J by 1 base, and 10 bases separated the two germline ends. CDR3 region: CASSMPGDSNQPQHF. For the CDR3, the DNA is TGTGCCAGTAGTATGCCGGGAGACAGCAATCAGCCCCAGCATTTT.

This clonotype was found many times. The chain has TRBV5-1 and TRBJ2-3, with a tentative D call TRBD2 (6 bases). In germline, CDR1 is SGHRS, CDR2 YFSETQ. V dropped 0 bases and J dropped 5 bases, with 16 bases sitting between them. This CDR3 is built from 16 residues. CDR3 region: CASSLVIAGGQDTQYF. The DNA for the CDR3 is TGCGCCAGCAGCTTGGTGATCGCAGGAGGGCAAGATACGCAGTATTTT.

This clonotype was counted only a few times. CDR3 bases: TGTGCCAGCAGCTTAAGCTCCAGTCCCAATTCACCCCTCCACTTT. Its protein is CASSLSSSPNSPLHF. J is TRBJ1-6 and V is TRBV7-9; D is ambiguous. V shed 2 bases and J shed 7 bases, with 12 bases lying between them. The CDR3 contains 15 residues. Germline CDR1 SEHNR, CDR2 FQNEAQ (reference sequence).

The table lists this clonotype with many counts. The chain uses TRBV5-1 and TRBJ2-3; 12 bases are a match to TRBD1. There are 18 residues in the CDR3. The germline gives CDR1 SGHRS, CDR2 YFSETQ. V shed 2 bases and J 4 bases; nucleotides not matched to a gene: 11. CDR3: CASSFGTGGLHGADTQYF. CDR3 in DNA: TGCGCCAGCAGCTTCGGGACAGGGGGCCTACACGGAGCAGATACGCAGTATTTT.

Ten or more counts support this clonotype. The chain recombines TRBV12-3 or TRBV12-4 with TRBJ1-3; no reliable D call. The length of the CDR3 is 15 residues. Trimming took off 1 base at V and 0 bases at J, with 7 bases between the two ends. CDR3 sequence: CASSLGLSSGNTIYF. Written as DNA, the CDR3 is TGTGCCAGCAGTTTAGGCCTGTCCTCTGGAAACACCATATATTTT.

The chain recombines TRBV7-9 with TRBJ2-1; 14 bases line up with TRBD2. Germline lookup yields CDR1 SEHNR and CDR2 FQNEAQ (reference sequence). There are 17 residues in the CDR3. After removal of 2 bases from V and 9 bases from J, the junction contained 9 bases not matched to a gene. CDR3 in amino acids: CASSLPGLAGDLGEQFF. In nucleotides, the CDR3 is TGTGCCAGCAGCTTACCGGGACTAGCGGGAGATCTAGGTGAGCAGTTCTTC. The full variable domain, with the rest looked up from reference TRBV7-9 and TRBJ2-1, is DTGVSQNPRHKITKRGQNVTFRCDPISEHNRLYWYRQTLGQGPEFLTYFQNEAQLEKSRLLSDRFSAERPKGSFSTLEIQRTEQGDSAMYLCASSLPGLAGDLGEQFFGPGTRLTVL.

CDR3 loop: CSVGQGTAGELFF. The CDR3 bases are TGCAGCGTTGGACAGGGTACGGCCGGGGAGCTGTTTTTT. This chain uses TRBV29-1 with TRBJ2-2; 7 bases fit TRBD1. This CDR3 comprises 13 residues. Trimming took 4 bases from V and 6 from J; bases not matched to a gene: 5. Per the germline V gene, CDR1 is SQVTM and CDR2 is ANQGSEA.

This clonotype was counted ten times or more. The CDR3 nucleotides read TGTGCCAGTAGTCCGGGACAGGGTAACGGGGCCAACGTCCTGACTTTC. Translated: CASSPGQGNGANVLTF. The chain combines TRBV19 with TRBJ2-6; 9 nucleotides align to TRBD1. Losses at the gene ends were 5 bases for V and 4 bases for J; bases not matched to a gene: 6. In germline, CDR1 is LNHDA, CDR2 SQIVND (reference sequence). CDR3 length equals 16 residues.

On this clonotype itself: This may be a read error: a much more frequent sequence differs by one nucleotide. This chain joins TRBV20-1 and TRBJ2-7; D possibly corresponds to TRBD2 (5 bases). The length of the CDR3 is 14 residues. Germline loops: CDR1 DFQATT, CDR2 SNEGSKA (reference sequence). CDR3 in DNA: TGCAGTTCCAGCGGTCCCAATCTCTCCTACGGGCAGTACTTC. It codes for CSSSGPNLSYGQYF.

This clonotype was detected ten times or more. The chain has TRBV10-3 and TRBJ2-7; 12 positions match TRBD2. Germline V gives CDR1 ENHRY, CDR2 SYGVKD. The CDR3 is 13 amino acids. J lost 4 bases, V lost 10 bases, and 5 bases had no gene match. In DNA form, the CDR3 reads TGTGCCACCCTAGGACTAGCGGGATACGAGCAGTACTTC. This encodes CATLGLAGYEQYF.

This clonotype was counted only a few times. This chain connects TRBV7-9 to TRBJ2-1; 7 bases map to TRBD1. The CDR3 totals 15 residues. CDR1 and CDR2 from the germline V gene are SEHNR and FQNEAQ (reference sequence). V shed 0 bases and J 3 bases; nucleotides not matched to a gene: 2. CDR3 sequence: CASSLARDSYNEQFF. In DNA, the CDR3 is TGTGCCAGCAGCTTAGCCCGGGACAGCTACAATGAGCAGTTCTTC.

As for this clonotype: A junction boundary mismatches the germline segment, possibly from a read error. The chain carries TRBV7-6 and TRBJ2-7; weak D call: TRBD1 (6 bases). This CDR3 spans 14 amino acids. Germline V lookup: CDR1 SGHVS, CDR2 FNYEAQ. The CDR3 nucleotides are TGTGCCAGCAGCTTAGCGATGGGGGCAGGCGCAGTCGACTTC. Translation gives CASSLAMGAGAVDF.

This clonotype showed up many times. This rearrangement joins TRBV11-3 to TRBJ2-2; D is uncertain. Trimming pared 0 bases from V and 1 base from J, leaving 6 bases between. Germline V gene lookup returns CDR1 SGHNT and CDR2 YENEEA. CDR3 size: 15 residues. The CDR3 here is CASSLDLGNTGELFF. CDR3 coding DNA: TGTGCCAGCAGCTTAGATCTGGGGAACACCGGGGAGCTGTTTTTT.

This clonotype occurred many times. J is TRBJ2-3 and V is TRBV7-2, with D tentatively TRBD2 (6 bases). Deletions cut 5 bases from V and 6 bases from J, with 18 bases between. The CDR3 has 15 amino acids. Per germline, CDR1 SGHTA and CDR2 FQGNSA. CDR3 in amino acids: CASSLGVTSYDTQYF. CDR3 coding DNA: TGTGCCAGCAGCCTGGGAGTGACTAGTTATGATACGCAGTATTTT.

This clonotype was detected ten times or more. The chain links TRBV20-1 to TRBJ2-3; D remains unclear. From germline, CDR1 is DFQATT and CDR2 SNEGSKA (reference sequence). Trimming stripped 1 base from V and 7 bases from J, with 9 bases between. The CDR3 is made up of 12 amino acids. The CDR3 here is CSARAGGNTQYF. DNA of the CDR3: TGCAGTGCTAGAGCTGGTGGAAATACGCAGTATTTT.

This clonotype was seen many times. The CDR3 is CASSQVVHYNEQFF. In DNA, the CDR3 is TGTGCCAGCAGCCAAGTGGTCCACTACAATGAGCAGTTCTTC. The J gene is TRBJ2-1, the V gene TRBV3-1; D is unresolved. The CDR3 is made up of 14 amino acids. Looked up from germline, CDR1 is LGHDT and CDR2 is YNNKEL (reference sequence). V lost 1 base, J lost 3 bases, and 7 bases lay in between.

This clonotype turned up a few times. The J gene is TRBJ2-2, the V gene TRBV13, with TRBD1 matching 9 bases. V gave up 4 bases and J gave up 9 bases; unmatched junction bases: 9. Germline V gene sequence: CDR1 PRHDT, CDR2 FYEKMQ (reference sequence). The CDR3 is 15 amino acids. For the CDR3, the DNA is TGTGCCAGCAGCTCTCGAAGGACAGGGGAGAGGGAGCTGTTTTTT. Residues: CASSSRRTGERELFF.

At least ten counts were recorded for this clonotype. The chain links TRBV28 to TRBJ2-7; D possibly uses TRBD1 or TRBD2 (5 bases each). V gave up 10 bases and J gave up 3 bases, with 10 bases separating them. Germline CDR1 is MDHEN and CDR2 is SYDVKM. This CDR3 is 11 amino acids long. The CDR3: CATEGLYEQYF. The CDR3 DNA reads as TGTGCCACCGAGGGGCTCTACGAGCAGTACTTC.

At least ten counts were recorded for this clonotype. The genes are TRBV5-1 and TRBJ2-3; D perhaps matches TRBD1 (5 bases). V was cut by 4 bases and J by 2 bases, with 17 bases left in between. The CDR3 runs 16 residues. Per germline, CDR1 SGHRS and CDR2 YFSETQ. This chain's CDR3 is CASSPGRTTNTDTQYF. The CDR3 DNA reads as TGCGCCAGCAGCCCCGGAAGGACAACGAACACAGATACGCAGTATTTT.

This clonotype was counted only a few times. This chain uses TRBV28 with TRBJ1-4; the D gene is possibly TRBD1 (5 bases). V gave up 2 bases and J gave up 8 bases, with 15 bases separating them. Germline V gene lookup returns CDR1 MDHEN and CDR2 SYDVKM. This CDR3 is 15 amino acids long. DNA for the CDR3: TGTGCCAGCAGTTTAGTCCCCAGTTGGGACGAAAAACTGTTTTTT. Encoded protein: CASSLVPSWDEKLFF.

Ten or more counts support this clonotype. This chain connects TRBV20-1 to TRBJ2-1; 9 nucleotides agree with TRBD1. Germline V gene sequence: CDR1 DFQATT, CDR2 SNEGSKA (reference sequence). V lost 7 bases, J lost 8 bases, and 9 bases stayed unmatched. This CDR3 comprises 13 residues. The CDR3 region is CSGPGQGGDEQFF. The CDR3, as DNA: TGCAGTGGACCGGGACAGGGTGGCGATGAGCAGTTCTTC.

This clonotype was observed at least ten times. The CDR3 spells CASSPTSETQYF. The DNA of the CDR3 is TGTGCCAGCAGCCCTACTAGCGAGACCCAGTACTTC. The chain links TRBV3-1 to TRBJ2-5, with D possibly matching TRBD2 (6 bases). The V end lost 4 bases, the J end lost 5 bases, and 8 bases lay between the germline ends. The CDR3 contains 12 residues. Germline lookup yields CDR1 LGHDT and CDR2 YNNKEL (reference sequence).